A selection of T cell receptor beta chains follows, all from one sample in a study of blood T cell repertoires in COVID-19. Repertoires were generated with immunoSEQ multiplex PCR, while TCRdb's copy carries only in-frame clones and drops some. The sample consists of 300,000 to 400,000 clones, around 90% of them appearing once. Sequences were obtained from PBMCs or T cells enriched from blood (not recorded which). These receptors came from a man aged 55 to 70 who had recovered from COVID-19. The CDR3 runs from the conserved cysteine through the conserved F or W. D genes are given only for firm matches. The size of a clone is reported for some rows only, either as once, few or many, or as a class for expanded clones.

v_gene	j_gene	d_gene	abundance	CDR3aa	CDR3nt
TRBV5-4	TRBJ2-1	TRBD2	.	CASSLVKLAGVGNEQFF	TGTGCCAGCAGCTTGGTTAAGCTAGCGGGAGTAGGCAATGAGCAGTTCTTC
TRBV3-1/TRBV3-2	TRBJ2-1	.	.	CASSQRKGGGSYNEQFF	TGTGCCAGCAGCCAGCGTAAGGGAGGCGGTTCCTACAATGAGCAGTTCTTC
TRBV7-9	TRBJ1-5	.	.	CASSLGRRGNQPQHF	TGTGCCAGCAGCCTAGGGAGGCGCGGCAATCAGCCCCAGCATTTT
TRBV10-1	TRBJ2-3	.	.	CASSELRLLYTQYF	TGCGCCAGCAGTGAGTTAAGACTCCTCTATACGCAGTATTTT
TRBV10-3	TRBJ2-7	.	.	CAIRPTRETYEQYF	TGTGCCATCAGGCCGACAAGAGAGACCTACGAGCAGTACTTC
TRBV11-3	TRBJ2-3	TRBD2	.	CASSLVWREVVRDTQYF	TGTGCCAGCAGCTTAGTTTGGCGGGAGGTGGTGAGAGATACGCAGTATTTT
TRBV7-2	TRBJ1-1	.	.	CASSPRSGRWTEAFF	TGTGCCAGCAGCCCCAGGTCTGGGAGGTGGACTGAAGCTTTCTTT
TRBV29-1	TRBJ2-3	TRBD2	once	CSVGSSGRADTQYF	TGCAGCGTTGGATCTAGCGGGAGAGCAGATACGCAGTATTTT
TRBV9	TRBJ2-1	.	once	CASSPRLEHEQFF	TGTGCCAGCAGCCCCCGACTAGAACATGAGCAGTTCTTC
TRBV6-5	TRBJ1-1	.	.	CASSKTENTEAFF	TGTGCCAGCAGTAAGACAGAGAACACTGAAGCTTTCTTT
TRBV21-1	TRBJ1-2	.	.	CASSNHNKANYGYTF	TGTGCCAGCAGCAACCACAACAAAGCTAACTATGGCTACACCTTC
TRBV7-3	TRBJ1-1	TRBD1	.	CASSLGGQEAFF	TGTGCCAGCAGCTTAGGGGGACAGGAAGCTTTCTTT
TRBV5-5	TRBJ2-7	.	once	CASSLAGTQPYEQYF	TGTGCCAGCAGCTTGGCCGGGACACAACCCTACGAGCAGTACTTC
TRBV12-3/TRBV12-4	TRBJ1-5	.	.	CASSPSVQQPQHF	TGTGCCAGCAGTCCGAGCGTCCAGCAGCCCCAGCATTTT
TRBV6-6	TRBJ1-2	.	.	CASSPLGGDGYTF	TGTGCCAGCAGTCCCCTCGGGGGGGATGGCTACACCTTC
TRBV2	TRBJ2-5	TRBD2	.	CASNRAGESQYF	TGTGCCAGCAATCGAGCGGGAGAGTCCCAGTACTTC
TRBV9	TRBJ2-7	.	.	CASSVDSHPYEQYF	TGTGCCAGCAGCGTAGATAGCCACCCCTACGAGCAGTACTTC
TRBV9	TRBJ2-1	TRBD2	.	CASSVGAGGIYNEQFF	TGTGCCAGCAGCGTCGGGGCGGGAGGGATTTACAATGAGCAGTTCTTC
TRBV5-1	TRBJ1-3	.	.	CASSLEGTGNTIYF	TGCGCCAGCAGCTTGGAGGGGACTGGAAACACCATATATTTT
TRBV27	TRBJ1-6	.	.	CASSLGGYAFDSSPLHF	TGTGCCAGCAGTTTGGGAGGGTACGCATTTGATTCTTCACCCCTCCACTTT
TRBV9	TRBJ2-5	.	.	CASSVDSGNQETQYF	TGTGCCAGCAGCGTAGATTCGGGGAACCAAGAGACCCAGTACTTC
TRBV7-8	TRBJ2-3	.	.	CASSLYRPTDTQYF	TGTGCCAGCAGCTTATACAGGCCCACAGATACGCAGTATTTT
TRBV4-2	TRBJ1-3	TRBD1	.	CASSPRHRQGSDTIYF	TGTGCCAGCAGCCCCCGACACCGACAGGGGTCTGACACCATATATTTT
TRBV14	TRBJ2-1	.	.	CASSQDNNEQFF	TGTGCCAGCAGCCAAGATAACAATGAGCAGTTCTTC
TRBV19	TRBJ2-7	.	.	CASSISGPHYEQYF	TGTGCCAGTAGTATAAGCGGACCGCACTACGAGCAGTACTTC
TRBV5-1	TRBJ1-5	TRBD1	.	CASSSFSGQGCCDNQPQHF	TGCGCCAGCAGCTCTTTCTCCGGACAGGGGTGTTGTGACAATCAGCCCCAGCATTTT
TRBV5-4	TRBJ1-1	.	.	CASSLGAGENTEAFF	TGTGCCAGCAGCTTGGGGGCGGGGGAGAACACTGAAGCTTTCTTT
TRBV2	TRBJ2-1	.	.	CASSEGAHPYNEQFF	TGTGCCAGCAGTGAAGGGGCTCACCCATACAATGAGCAGTTCTTC
TRBV19	TRBJ2-7	.	.	CASSTIGGASYEQYF	TGTGCCAGTAGTACGATCGGGGGAGCCTCATACGAGCAGTACTTC
TRBV6-5	TRBJ2-7	TRBD1	.	CASSSGDSTYEQYF	TGTGCCAGCAGTTCCGGGGACAGTACCTACGAGCAGTACTTC
TRBV3-1/TRBV3-2	TRBJ1-1	.	.	CASSLQRSTEAFF	TGTGCCAGCAGCCTCCAGAGGAGCACTGAAGCTTTCTTT
TRBV11-2	TRBJ1-6	TRBD1	.	CASTTTGVSPLHF	TGTGCCAGCACTACGACAGGGGTTTCACCCCTCCACTTT